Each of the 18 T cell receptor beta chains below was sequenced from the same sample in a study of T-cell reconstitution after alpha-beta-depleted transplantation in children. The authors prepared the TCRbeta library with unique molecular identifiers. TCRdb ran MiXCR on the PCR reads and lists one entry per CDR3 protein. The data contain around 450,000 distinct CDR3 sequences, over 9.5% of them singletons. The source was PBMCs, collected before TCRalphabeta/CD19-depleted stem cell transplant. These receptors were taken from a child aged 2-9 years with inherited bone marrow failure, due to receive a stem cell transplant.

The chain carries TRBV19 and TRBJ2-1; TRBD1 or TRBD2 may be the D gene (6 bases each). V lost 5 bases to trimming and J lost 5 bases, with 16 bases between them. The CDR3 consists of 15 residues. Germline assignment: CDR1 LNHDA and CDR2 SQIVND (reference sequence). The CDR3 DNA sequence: TGTGCCAGTAGTTATTCGGGGGCGATAGACAATGAGCAGTTCTTC. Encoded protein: CASSYSGAIDNEQFF.

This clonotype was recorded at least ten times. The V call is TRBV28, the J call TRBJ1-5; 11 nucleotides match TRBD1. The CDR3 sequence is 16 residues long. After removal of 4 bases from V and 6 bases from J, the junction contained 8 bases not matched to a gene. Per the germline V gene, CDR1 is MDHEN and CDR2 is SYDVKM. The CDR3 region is CASSSLRDRGSQPQHF. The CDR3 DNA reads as TGTGCCAGCAGTTCTCTACGGGACAGGGGGAGTCAGCCCCAGCATTTT.

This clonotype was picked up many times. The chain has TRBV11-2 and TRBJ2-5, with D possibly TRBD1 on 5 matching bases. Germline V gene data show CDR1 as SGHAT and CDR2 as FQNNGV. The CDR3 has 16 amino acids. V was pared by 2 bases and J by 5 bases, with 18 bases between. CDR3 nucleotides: TGTGCCAGCAGCTTATTGCCAGGGCGCTCCAAGGAGACCCAGTACTTC. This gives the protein CASSLLPGRSKETQYF.

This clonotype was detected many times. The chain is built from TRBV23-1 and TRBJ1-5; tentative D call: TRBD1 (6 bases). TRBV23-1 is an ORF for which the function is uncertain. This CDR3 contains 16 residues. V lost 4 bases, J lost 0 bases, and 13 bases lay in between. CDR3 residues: CASSPGVGLSNQPQHF. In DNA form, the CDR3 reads TGCGCCAGCAGTCCAGGGGTGGGGCTTAGCAATCAGCCCCAGCATTTT.

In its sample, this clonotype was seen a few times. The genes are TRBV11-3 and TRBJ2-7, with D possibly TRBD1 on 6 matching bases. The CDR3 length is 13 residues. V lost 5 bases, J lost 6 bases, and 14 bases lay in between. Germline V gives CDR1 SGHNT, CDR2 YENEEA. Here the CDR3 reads CASSLHRDGEQYF. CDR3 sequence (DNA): TGTGCCAGCAGCCTCCACAGGGACGGCGAGCAGTACTTC.

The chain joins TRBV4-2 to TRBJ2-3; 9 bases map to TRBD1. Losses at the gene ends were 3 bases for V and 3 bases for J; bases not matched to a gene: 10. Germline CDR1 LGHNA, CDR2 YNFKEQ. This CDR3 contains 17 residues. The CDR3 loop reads CASSHVTGGEGTDTQYF. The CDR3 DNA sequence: TGTGCCAGCAGCCATGTTACAGGGGGCGAGGGTACAGATACGCAGTATTTT.

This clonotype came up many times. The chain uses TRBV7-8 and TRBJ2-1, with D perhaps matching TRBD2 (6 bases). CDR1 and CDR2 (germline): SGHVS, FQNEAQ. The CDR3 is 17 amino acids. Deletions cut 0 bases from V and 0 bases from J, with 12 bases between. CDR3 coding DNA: TGTGCCAGCAGCTTAGCAGGGCGGGAAAGCTCCTACAATGAGCAGTTCTTC. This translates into CASSLAGRESSYNEQFF.

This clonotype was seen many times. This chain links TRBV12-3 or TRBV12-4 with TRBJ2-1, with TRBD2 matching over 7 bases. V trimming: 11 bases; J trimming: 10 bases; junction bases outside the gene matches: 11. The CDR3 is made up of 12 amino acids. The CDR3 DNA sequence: TGTGCCGCGGCGGGAGCATCAGGGGAGCAGTTCTTC. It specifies CAAAGASGEQFF.

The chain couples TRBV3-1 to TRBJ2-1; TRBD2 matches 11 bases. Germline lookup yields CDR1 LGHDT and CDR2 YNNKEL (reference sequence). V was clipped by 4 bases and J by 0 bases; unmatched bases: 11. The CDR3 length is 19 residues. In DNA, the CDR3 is TGTGCCAGCAGCCGACGCCCTGTGACTAGCGGGACCTCCTACAATGAGCAGTTCTTC. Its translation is CASSRRPVTSGTSYNEQFF.

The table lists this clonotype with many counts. The CDR3, as DNA: TGTGCCAGCAGTTTAAGCCACGAGCAGTACTTC. Protein: CASSLSHEQYF. The chain carries TRBV12-3 or TRBV12-4 and TRBJ2-7, with D unclear. V lost 2 bases to trimming and J lost 5 bases, with 4 bases between them. This CDR3 has 11 amino acids.

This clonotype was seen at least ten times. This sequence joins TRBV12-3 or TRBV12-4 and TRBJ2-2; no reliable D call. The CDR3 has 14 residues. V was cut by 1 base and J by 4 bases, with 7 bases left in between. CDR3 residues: CASSLVLSTGELFF. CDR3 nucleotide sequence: TGTGCCAGCAGTTTAGTTCTATCCACCGGGGAGCTGTTTTTT.

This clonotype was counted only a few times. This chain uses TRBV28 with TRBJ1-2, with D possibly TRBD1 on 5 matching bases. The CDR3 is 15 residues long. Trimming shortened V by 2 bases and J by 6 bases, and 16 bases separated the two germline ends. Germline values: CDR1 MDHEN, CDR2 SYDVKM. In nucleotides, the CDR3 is TGTGCCAGCAGTTTAATTATAGGGACCGCCCATGGCTACACCTTC. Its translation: CASSLIIGTAHGYTF.

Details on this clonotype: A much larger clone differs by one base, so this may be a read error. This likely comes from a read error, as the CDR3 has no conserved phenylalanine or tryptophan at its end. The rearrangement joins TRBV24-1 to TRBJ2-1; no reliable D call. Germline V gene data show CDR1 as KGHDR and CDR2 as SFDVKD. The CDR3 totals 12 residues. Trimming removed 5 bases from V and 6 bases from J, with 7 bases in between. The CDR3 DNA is TGTGCCACCAGTGTCCAGAGCAATGAGCAGTTCTAC. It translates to CATSVQSNEQFY.

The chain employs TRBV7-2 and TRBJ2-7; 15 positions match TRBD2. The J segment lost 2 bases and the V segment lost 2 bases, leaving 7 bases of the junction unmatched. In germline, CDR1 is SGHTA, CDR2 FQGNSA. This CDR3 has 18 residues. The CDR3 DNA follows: TGTGCCAGCAGCTTATCGGGACTAGCGGGAGGATTTACCTACGAGCAGTACTTC. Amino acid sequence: CASSLSGLAGGFTYEQYF.

The CDR3 sequence is CASRRQGGIDEQFF. CDR3 sequence (DNA): TGTGCCAGCAGGCGACAGGGGGGTATCGATGAGCAGTTCTTC. V gene TRBV12-3 or TRBV12-4 combines with J gene TRBJ2-1, with TRBD1 matching over 9 bases. V lost 6 bases and J lost 8; bases outside the gene matches: 8. The length of the CDR3 is 14 residues.

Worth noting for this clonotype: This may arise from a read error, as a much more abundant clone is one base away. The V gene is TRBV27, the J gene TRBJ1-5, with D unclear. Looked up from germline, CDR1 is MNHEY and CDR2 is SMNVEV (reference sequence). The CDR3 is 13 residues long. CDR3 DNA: TGTGCCAGCAGTTTAGGCAGCCTTCAGACCCAGCATTTT. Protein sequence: CASSLGSLQTQHF.

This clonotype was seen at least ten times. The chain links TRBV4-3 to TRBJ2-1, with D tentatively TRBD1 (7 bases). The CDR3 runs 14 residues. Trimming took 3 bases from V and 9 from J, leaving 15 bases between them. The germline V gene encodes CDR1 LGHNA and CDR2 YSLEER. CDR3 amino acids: CASSQAQGGVEQFF. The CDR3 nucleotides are TGCGCCAGCAGCCAGGCTCAGGGGGGTGTTGAGCAGTTCTTC.

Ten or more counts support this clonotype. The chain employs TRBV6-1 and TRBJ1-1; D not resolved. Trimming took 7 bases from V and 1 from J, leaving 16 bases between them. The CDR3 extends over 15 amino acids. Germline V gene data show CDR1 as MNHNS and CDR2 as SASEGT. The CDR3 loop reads CASNPDYSGNTEAFF. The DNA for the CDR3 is TGTGCCAGCAATCCCGATTATTCAGGGAACACTGAAGCTTTCTTT.